Below, 10 T cell receptor beta chains from the same sample are listed, as sequenced in a study of blood T cell repertoires in COVID-19. Measured with immunoSEQ multiplex PCR; TCRdb has only the in-frame clones, and not every one. The table records about 250,000 clones, approximately 83% of them present only once. Sequenced input: peripheral blood. Receptors were obtained from a man older than 75 with acute or convalescent COVID-19.

The chain uses TRBV28 and TRBJ2-1, with 8 bases identical to TRBD2. Trimming took 1 base from V and 7 from J; bases not matched to a gene: 6. From germline, CDR1 is MDHEN and CDR2 SYDVKM. This CDR3 contains 15 residues. The CDR3 nucleotides read TGTGCCAGCAGTTTATTTAGCGGGGCTACAAATGAGCAGTTCTTC. Residues: CASSLFSGATNEQFF.

The chain uses TRBV6-6 and TRBJ1-2; 8 nucleotides agree with TRBD1. The CDR3 length is 16 residues. The V gene end was trimmed by 6 bases and the J gene end by 8 bases; junction bases not matched to a gene: 17. Germline CDR1 is MNHNY and CDR2 is SVGAGI (reference sequence). The CDR3 DNA is TGTGCCAGCAGACGCACTTCAGGGGGCTCGAGGGAGGGCTACACCTTC. This sequence encodes CASRRTSGGSREGYTF.

The CDR3 protein is CASSSRENNEQFF. CDR3 bases: TGCGCCAGCAGCTCCCGGGAGAACAATGAGCAGTTCTTC. The chain has TRBV5-1 and TRBJ2-1, with D possibly TRBD2 on 6 matching bases. V was trimmed by 3 bases and J by 5 bases, leaving 9 bases between them. The CDR3 is made up of 13 amino acids. CDR1 and CDR2 (germline): SGHRS, YFSETQ.

The chain employs TRBV6-5 and TRBJ1-3; D not resolved. Germline V gene data show CDR1 as MNHEY and CDR2 as SVGAGI. CDR3 length: 14 residues. The V end was cut by 2 bases, the J end by 4 bases, with 9 bases between. The CDR3 DNA reads TGTGCCAGCAGTTACACAGAAGTGGGAAACACCATATATTTT. Amino acid sequence: CASSYTEVGNTIYF.

The V gene is TRBV25-1, the J gene TRBJ2-3; 10 nucleotides match TRBD2. V lost 8 bases, J lost 6 bases, and 8 bases stayed unmatched. The V gene's germline CDR1 is MGHDK and CDR2 SYGVNS. The CDR3 runs 14 residues. The CDR3 DNA follows: TGTGCCAGCGGAGTGCAGCGGGGGGGGGATACGCAGTATTTT. Translating it yields CASGVQRGGDTQYF. The variable domain in full, with the rest retrieved from reference TRBV25-1 and TRBJ2-3, is EADIYQTPRYLVIGTGKKITLECSQTMGHDKMYWYQQDPGMELHLIHYSYGVNSTEKGDLSSESTVSRIRTEHFPLTLESARPSHTSQYLCASGVQRGGDTQYFGPGTRLTVL.

The chain joins TRBV24-1 to TRBJ1-5; TRBD1 aligns across 8 bases. Trimming removed 3 bases from V and 7 bases from J; junction bases left unmatched: 7. The CDR3 covers 15 residues. Per germline, CDR1 KGHDR and CDR2 SFDVKD. CDR3 amino acids: CATSDPGQGGQPQHF. The DNA for the CDR3 is TGTGCCACCAGTGATCCCGGACAGGGTGGACAGCCCCAGCATTTT.

The rearrangement uses TRBV7-3 and TRBJ1-1; perhaps TRBD1 as D (6 bases). V was shortened by 5 bases and J by 1 base, with 23 bases between the two germline ends. In germline, CDR1 is SGHTA, CDR2 FQGTGA. The CDR3 consists of 18 residues. CDR3 protein: CASSPRASIQGSNTEAFF. CDR3 in DNA: TGTGCCAGCAGCCCACGGGCCTCTATACAGGGCTCGAACACTGAAGCTTTCTTT. Complete variable domain (other parts from reference TRBV7-3 and TRBJ1-1): GAGVSQTPSNKVTEKGKYVELRCDPISGHTALYWYRQSLGQGPEFLIYFQGTGAADDSGLPNDRFFAVRPEGSVSTLKIQRTERGDSAVYLCASSPRASIQGSNTEAFFGQGTRLTVV.

This clone showed up just once. V and J are TRBV29-1 and TRBJ1-1; 8 bases fit TRBD1. Looked up from germline, CDR1 is SQVTM and CDR2 is ANQGSEA. The V gene end was trimmed by 3 bases and the J gene end by 4 bases; junction bases not matched to a gene: 10. The CDR3 extends over 15 amino acids. The CDR3 coding sequence is TGCAGCGTTGACCCCCCCGACAGGGGATCCACTGAAGCTTTCTTT. Protein product: CSVDPPDRGSTEAFF. Drawing the rest from reference TRBV29-1 and TRBJ1-1, the complete variable domain is SAVISQKPSRDICQRGTSLTIQCQVDSQVTMMFWYRQQPGQSLTLIATANQGSEATYESGFVIDKFPISRPNLTFSTLTVSNMSPEDSSIYLCSVDPPDRGSTEAFFGQGTRLTVV.

The genes are TRBV7-2 and TRBJ2-2; tentative D call: TRBD1 (6 bases). In germline, CDR1 is SGHTA, CDR2 FQGNSA. The V end was cut by 5 bases, the J end by 3 bases, with 19 bases between. The CDR3 spans 17 residues. The CDR3 is CASSPINRKGDTGELFF. The CDR3 bases are TGTGCCAGCAGCCCAATAAACCGAAAGGGGGACACCGGGGAGCTGTTTTTT.

The chain couples TRBV7-2 to TRBJ1-2; D might be TRBD1 (5 bases). V gave up 1 base and J gave up 6 bases, with 12 bases separating them. CDR1 and CDR2 from the germline V gene are SGHTA and FQGNSA. This CDR3 comprises 14 residues. The CDR3 is CASSLERGMDGYTF. DNA of the CDR3: TGTGCCAGCAGCTTAGAGCGGGGGATGGATGGCTACACCTTC.